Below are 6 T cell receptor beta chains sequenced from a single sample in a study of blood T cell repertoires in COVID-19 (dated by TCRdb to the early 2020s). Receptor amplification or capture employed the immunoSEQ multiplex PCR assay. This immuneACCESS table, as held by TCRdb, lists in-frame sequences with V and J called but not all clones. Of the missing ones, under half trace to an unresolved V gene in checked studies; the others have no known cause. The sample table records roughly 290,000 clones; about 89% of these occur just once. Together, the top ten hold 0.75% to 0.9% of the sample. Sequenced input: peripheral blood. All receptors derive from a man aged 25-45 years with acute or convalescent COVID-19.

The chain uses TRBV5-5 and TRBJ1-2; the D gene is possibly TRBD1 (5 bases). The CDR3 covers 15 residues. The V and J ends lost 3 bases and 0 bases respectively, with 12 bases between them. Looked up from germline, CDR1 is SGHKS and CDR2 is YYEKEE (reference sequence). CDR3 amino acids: CASSSGHTTNYGYTF. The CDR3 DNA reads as TGTGCCAGCAGCTCCGGACACACGACTAACTATGGCTACACCTTC.

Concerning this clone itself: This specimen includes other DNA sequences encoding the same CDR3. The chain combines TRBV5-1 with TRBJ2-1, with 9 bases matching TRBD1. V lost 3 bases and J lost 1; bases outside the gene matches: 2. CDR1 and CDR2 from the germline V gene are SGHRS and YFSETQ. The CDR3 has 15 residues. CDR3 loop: CASSSGQGSYNEQFF. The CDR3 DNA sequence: TGCGCCAGCAGCTCGGGACAGGGTTCCTACAATGAGCAGTTCTTC.

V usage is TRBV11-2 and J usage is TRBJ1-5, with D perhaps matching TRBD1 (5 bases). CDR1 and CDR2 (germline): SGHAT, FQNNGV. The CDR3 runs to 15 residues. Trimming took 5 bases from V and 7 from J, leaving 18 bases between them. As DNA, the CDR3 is TGTGCCAGCAGCCGTGGCGGAGGGTCAGGGCAGCCCCAGCATTTT. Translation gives CASSRGGGSGQPQHF.

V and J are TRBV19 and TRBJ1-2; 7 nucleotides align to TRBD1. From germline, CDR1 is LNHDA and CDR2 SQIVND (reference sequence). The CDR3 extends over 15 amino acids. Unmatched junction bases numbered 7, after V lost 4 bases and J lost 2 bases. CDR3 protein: CASSSPGTVNYGYTF. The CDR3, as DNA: TGTGCCAGTAGTAGTCCCGGGACAGTCAACTATGGCTACACCTTC.

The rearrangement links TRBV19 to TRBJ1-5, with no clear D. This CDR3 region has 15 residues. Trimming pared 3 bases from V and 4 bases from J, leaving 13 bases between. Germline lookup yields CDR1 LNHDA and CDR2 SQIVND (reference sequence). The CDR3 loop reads CASSMGVQRNQPQHF. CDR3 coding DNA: TGTGCCAGTAGTATGGGAGTCCAAAGGAATCAGCCCCAGCATTTT. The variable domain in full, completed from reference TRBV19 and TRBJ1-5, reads DGGITQSPKYLFRKEGQNVTLSCEQNLNHDAMYWYRQDPGQGLRLIYYSQIVNDFQKGDIAEGYSVSREKKESFPLTVTSAQKNPTAFYLCASSMGVQRNQPQHFGDGTRLSIL.

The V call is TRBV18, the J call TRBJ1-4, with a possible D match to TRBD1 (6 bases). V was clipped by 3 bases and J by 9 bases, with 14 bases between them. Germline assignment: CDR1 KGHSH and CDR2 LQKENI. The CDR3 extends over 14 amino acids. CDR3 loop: CASSPPGGGQKLFF. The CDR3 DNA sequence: TGTGCCAGCTCACCCCCTGGGGGGGGGCAAAAACTGTTTTTT.